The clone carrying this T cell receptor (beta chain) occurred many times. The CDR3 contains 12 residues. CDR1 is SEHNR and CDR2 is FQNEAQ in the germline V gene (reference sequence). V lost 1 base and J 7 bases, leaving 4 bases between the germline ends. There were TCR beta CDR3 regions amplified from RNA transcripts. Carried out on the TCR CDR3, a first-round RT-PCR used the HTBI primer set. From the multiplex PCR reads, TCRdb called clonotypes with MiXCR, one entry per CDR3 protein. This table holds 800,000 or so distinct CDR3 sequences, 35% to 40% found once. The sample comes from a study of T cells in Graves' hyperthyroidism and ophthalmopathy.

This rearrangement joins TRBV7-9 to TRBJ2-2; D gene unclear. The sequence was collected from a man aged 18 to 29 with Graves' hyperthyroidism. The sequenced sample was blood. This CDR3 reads CASSLGIGELFF. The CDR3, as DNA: TGTGCCAGCAGCTTAGGGATCGGGGAGCTGTTTTTT. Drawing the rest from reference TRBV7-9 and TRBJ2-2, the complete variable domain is DTGVSQNPRHKITKRGQNVTFRCDPISEHNRLYWYRQTLGQGPEFLTYFQNEAQLEKSRLLSDRFSAERPKGSFSTLEIQRTEQGDSAMYLCASSLGIGELFFGEGSRLTVL.